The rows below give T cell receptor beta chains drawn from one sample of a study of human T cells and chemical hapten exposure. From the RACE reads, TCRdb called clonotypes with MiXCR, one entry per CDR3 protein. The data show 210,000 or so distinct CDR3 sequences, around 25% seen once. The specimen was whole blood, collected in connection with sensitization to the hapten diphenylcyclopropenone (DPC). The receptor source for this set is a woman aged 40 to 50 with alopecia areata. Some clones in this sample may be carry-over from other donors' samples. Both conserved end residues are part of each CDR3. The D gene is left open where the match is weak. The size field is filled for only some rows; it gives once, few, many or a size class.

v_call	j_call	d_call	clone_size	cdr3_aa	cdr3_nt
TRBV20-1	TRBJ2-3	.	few	CSAGGITDTQYF	TGCAGTGCTGGGGGTATCACAGATACGCAGTATTTT
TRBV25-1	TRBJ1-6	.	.	CASSDSGQINSPLHF	TGTGCCAGCAGTGACTCTGGACAGATTAATTCACCCCTCCACTTT
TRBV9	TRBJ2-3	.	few	CASSVDGQTTDTQYF	TGTGCCAGCAGCGTAGATGGGCAGACCACAGATACGCAGTATTTT
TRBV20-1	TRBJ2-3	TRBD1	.	CSARWGQGPSTDTQYF	TGCAGTGCTAGATGGGGACAGGGACCCAGCACAGATACGCAGTATTTT
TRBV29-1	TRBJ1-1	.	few	CTASRGLDTEAFF	TGCACCGCCTCCCGGGGGTTGGACACTGAAGCTTTCTTT
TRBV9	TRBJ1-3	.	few	CASSVGGLSGNTIYF	TGTGCCAGCAGCGTAGGAGGCCTCTCTGGAAACACCATATATTTT
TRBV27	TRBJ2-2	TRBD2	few	CASSASRTSGNTGELFF	TGTGCCAGCAGTGCCTCCCGAACTAGCGGAAACACCGGGGAGCTGTTTTTT
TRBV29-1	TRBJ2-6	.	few	CSAAHSSGANVLTF	TGCAGCGCCGCTCACAGCTCTGGGGCCAACGTCCTGACTTTC
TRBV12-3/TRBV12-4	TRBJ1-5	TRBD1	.	CASSLGSGGVNQPQHF	TGTGCCAGCAGTTTAGGTTCAGGGGGTGTCAATCAGCCCCAGCATTTT
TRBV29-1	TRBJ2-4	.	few	CSGQQGYIQYF	TGCAGCGGCCAACAGGGCTACATTCAGTACTTC
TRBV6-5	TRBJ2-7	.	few	CASSGVAGSYEQYF	TGTGCCAGCAGCGGAGTGGCGGGCTCTTACGAGCAGTACTTC
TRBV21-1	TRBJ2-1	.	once	CASSLRTGSTYNEQFF	TGTGCCAGCAGCCTACGGACAGGGAGTACCTACAATGAGCAGTTCTTC
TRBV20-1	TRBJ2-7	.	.	CSARDLTYEQYF	TGCAGTGCTCGGGACTTAACCTACGAGCAGTACTTC
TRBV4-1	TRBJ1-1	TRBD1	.	CASSQDPPGTGGSEAFF	TGCGCCAGCAGCCAAGATCCACCGGGGACAGGGGGAAGTGAAGCTTTCTTT
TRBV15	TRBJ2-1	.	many	CATSREGTGYNEQFF	TGTGCCACCAGCAGAGAAGGTACAGGGTACAATGAGCAGTTCTTC
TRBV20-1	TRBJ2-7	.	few	CSARYRLAVLDPYEQYF	TGCAGTGCTAGATACCGTCTGGCAGTCTTAGATCCGTACGAGCAGTACTTC
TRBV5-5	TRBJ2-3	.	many	CASSFWLHTDTQYF	TGTGCCAGCAGCTTTTGGCTCCACACAGATACGCAGTATTTT
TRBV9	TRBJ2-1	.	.	CASGAYNEQFF	TGTGCCAGCGGAGCCTACAATGAGCAGTTCTTC
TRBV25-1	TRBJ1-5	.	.	CASSGTLGNQPQHF	TGTGCCAGCAGTGGAACTCTCGGCAATCAGCCCCAGCATTTT
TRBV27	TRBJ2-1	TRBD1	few	CASSSRQGGEQFF	TGTGCCAGCAGTTCCCGACAGGGCGGTGAGCAGTTCTTC
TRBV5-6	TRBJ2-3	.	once	CASSLMAGKWADTQYF	TGTGCCAGCAGCTTGATGGCAGGGAAATGGGCAGATACGCAGTATTTT
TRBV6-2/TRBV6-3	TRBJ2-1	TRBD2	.	CASSYGRLAVQSSYNEQFF	TGTGCCAGCAGTTACGGGAGACTAGCGGTCCAAAGCTCCTACAATGAGCAGTTCTTC
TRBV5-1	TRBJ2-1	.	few	CASSLVVQGLNEQFF	TGCGCCAGCAGCTTGGTAGTTCAGGGGTTGAATGAGCAGTTCTTC
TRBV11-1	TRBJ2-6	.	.	CASSPKRILATGANVLTF	TGTGCCAGCAGCCCGAAGAGGATACTAGCTACTGGGGCCAACGTCCTGACTTTC
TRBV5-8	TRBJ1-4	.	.	CASSYRGLNEKLFF	TGTGCCAGCAGCTACCGGGGCCTTAATGAAAAACTGTTTTTT
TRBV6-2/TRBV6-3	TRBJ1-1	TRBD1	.	CASRGTGNTEAFF	TGTGCCAGCAGGGGGACAGGGAACACTGAAGCTTTCTTT
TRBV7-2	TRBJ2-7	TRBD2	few	CASSLAWAGGGEQYF	TGTGCCAGCAGCTTAGCGTGGGCGGGAGGTGGCGAGCAGTACTTC
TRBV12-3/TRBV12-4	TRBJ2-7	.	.	CASSFGQVSYEQYF	TGTGCCAGCAGTTTCGGGCAGGTATCCTACGAGCAGTACTTC
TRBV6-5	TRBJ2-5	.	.	CASSSLQETQYF	TGTGCCAGCAGTTCTCTCCAAGAGACCCAGTACTTC
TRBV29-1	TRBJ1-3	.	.	CSVAGGGNTIYF	TGCAGCGTTGCCGGGGGCGGAAACACCATATATTTT
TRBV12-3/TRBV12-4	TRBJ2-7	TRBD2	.	CASSPSGRASYEQYF	TGTGCCAGCAGTCCGAGCGGGAGGGCCTCCTACGAGCAGTACTTC
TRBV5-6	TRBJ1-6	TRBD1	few	CASSQTQGNSPLHF	TGTGCCAGCAGCCAGACACAGGGGAATTCACCCCTCCACTTT
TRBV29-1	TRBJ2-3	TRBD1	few	CSVEWGQHTDTQYF	TGCAGCGTTGAATGGGGACAGCACACAGATACGCAGTATTTT
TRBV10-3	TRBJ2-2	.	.	CAITNQGPPTGELFF	TGTGCCATTACCAACCAGGGGCCCCCCACCGGGGAGCTGTTTTTT
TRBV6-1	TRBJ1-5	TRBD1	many	CASSQAGTGAQPQHF	TGTGCCAGCAGTCAAGCCGGGACAGGGGCTCAGCCCCAGCATTTT
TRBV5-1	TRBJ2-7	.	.	CASSSASGTFTYEQYF	TGCGCCAGCAGCTCCGCCTCCGGGACTTTCACCTACGAGCAGTACTTC
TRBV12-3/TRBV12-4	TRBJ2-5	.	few	CASSGREETQYF	TGTGCCAGCAGCGGGAGAGAAGAGACCCAGTACTTC
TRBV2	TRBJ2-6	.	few	CASSRTWVGANVLTF	TGTGCCAGCAGCCGGACGTGGGTCGGGGCCAACGTCCTGACTTTC
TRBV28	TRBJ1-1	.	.	CASSLLGRAAFF	TGTGCCAGCAGTTTATTGGGTCGTGCGGCTTTCTTT
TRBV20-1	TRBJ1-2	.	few	CSASPGYYYGYTF	TGCAGTGCTAGCCCGGGTTACTACTATGGCTACACCTTC
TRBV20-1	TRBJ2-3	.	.	CSAIFLGDTQYF	TGCAGCGCTATTTTCTTGGGGGATACGCAGTATTTT
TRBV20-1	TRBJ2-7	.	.	CSAREPGHSYEQYF	TGCAGTGCTAGGGAGCCGGGACATTCCTACGAGCAGTACTTC
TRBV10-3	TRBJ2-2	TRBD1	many	CAISESTGQGPNTGELFF	TGTGCCATCAGTGAGTCGACGGGACAGGGACCGAACACCGGGGAGCTGTTTTTT
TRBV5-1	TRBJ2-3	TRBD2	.	CASSLLSGGPGDTQYF	TGCGCCAGCAGCTTGTTGTCGGGAGGGCCAGGGGATACGCAGTATTTT
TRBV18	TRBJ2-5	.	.	CASSPPSEQETQYF	TGTGCCAGCTCACCACCTTCGGAACAAGAGACCCAGTACTTC
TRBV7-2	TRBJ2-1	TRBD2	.	CASSTDGPSGRYEQFF	TGTGCCAGCAGCACAGATGGCCCTAGCGGGAGGTACGAGCAGTTCTTC